This TCR beta chain originates from a study of T cell changes during pregnancy in multiple sclerosis (dated by TCRdb to about 2019). The study in broad terms: In women with multiple sclerosis, the researchers looked at how the T cell repertoire shifted as pregnancy progressed.

Receptor libraries were prepared by the immunoSEQ multiplex PCR assay. TCRdb carries this immuneACCESS record with in-frame sequences only. Its versions omit some clonotypes, under half of them owing to an unresolved V gene in the studies checked, with the rest unexplained. A total of about 110,000 clones appear in this sample, about nine tenths of them only once. About 3% of the sample is in the top ten clones. As concerns this clone: Its antigen is currently not known. Per-base qualities were not stored, and no clone one base away is much larger.

This sequence originates from a female donor with multiple sclerosis, enrolled in a pregnancy study. The sample consisted of peripheral blood, taken after pregnancy.

In nucleotides, the sequence is TGTGCCAGCAGCGTGCTGACAGATCCGAATTCACCCCTCCACTTT. This gives the protein CASSVLTDPNSPLHF. The sequence links TRBV7-8 to TRBJ1-6, and TRBD1 may be the D gene, going by 5 matching bases. In the germline V gene, CDR1 corresponds to SGHVS and CDR2 to FQNEAQ. Including cysteine and phenylalanine, the CDR3 has 15 amino acids. The only DNA kept is the CDR3, 45 bases in frame from the first base. A distance of 15 bases separates the germline ends of V and J, which lose 5 bases and 7 bases respectively.